This TCR beta chain was profiled in a study of patients and donors after allogeneic stem cell transplantation. CDR1 DFQATT and CDR2 SNEGSKA come from the germline V gene (reference sequence). This CDR3 is built from 14 residues. V lost 3 bases to trimming and J lost 1 base, with 11 bases between them. TCRdb passed the RT-PCR reads through MiXCR, listing each CDR3 protein once. The sample lists about 230,000 distinct CDR3 sequences, 14% occurring once. Sequencing was carried out using blood, either unsorted or a sorted T cell fraction (not recorded which). This chain uses TRBV20-1 with TRBJ2-3; D not certain. The origin of this receptor is a human donor who was either an allogeneic HSCT recipient or a stem cell or donor lymphocyte infusion donor (not recorded which). It is not recorded whose cells these are; they may come from a transplant donor. CDR3 nucleotides: TGCAGTGCTAGTTCGGTTGCGGGCACAGATACGCAGTATTTT. Translating gives CSASSVAGTDTQYF.